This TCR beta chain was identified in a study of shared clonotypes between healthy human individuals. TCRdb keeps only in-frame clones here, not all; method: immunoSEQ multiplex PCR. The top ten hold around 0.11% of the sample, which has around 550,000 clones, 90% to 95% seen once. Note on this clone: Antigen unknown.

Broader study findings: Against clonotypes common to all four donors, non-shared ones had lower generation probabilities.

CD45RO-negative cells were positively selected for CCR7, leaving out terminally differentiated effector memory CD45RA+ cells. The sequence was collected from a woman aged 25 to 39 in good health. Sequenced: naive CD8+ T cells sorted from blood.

CDR3 sequence (DNA): TGTGCCAGTAGCCACGACAGGGAGAATGGGGACACCGGGGAGCTGTTTTTT. Translation gives CASSHDRENGDTGELFF. The chain uses TRBV19 and TRBJ2-2, with 7 bases that match TRBD1. The ends lost 6 bases at V and 3 bases at J; junction bases unmatched: 13. The CDR3 is 17 residues long. Germline CDR1 and CDR2: LNHDA and SQIVND (reference sequence).